A selection of T cell receptor beta chains follows, all from one sample in a study of cytotoxic CD8 clonotypes in ibrutinib-treated CLL. Libraries were prepared by immunoSEQ multiplex PCR; TCRdb keeps only in-frame clonotypes and omits some of them. The sample has approximately 210,000 clones, over 60% seen once. Sequenced here: PBMCs, sampled after 24 months of ibrutinib treatment. The source is a human donor with chronic lymphocytic leukemia. Both conserved end residues are part of each CDR3. The D gene is left open where the match is weak. Clone size is not always given. Where it is, it says once, few, many or a class for expanded clones.

>TRBV16|14|NA|NA|TRBJ1-2
TGTGCCAGCAGCCATAGATCGGGACCCTATGGCTACACCTTC
CASSHRSGPYGYTF
>TRBV7-2|15|TRBD1|NA|TRBJ2-7
TGTGCCAGCAGCTCTACTCACAGGGGGCTCGGCGAGCAGTACTTC
CASSSTHRGLGEQYF
>TRBV4-3|18|NA|NA|TRBJ1-1
TGCGCCAGCAGCCAAGATTTGTTTGGGGGCGCGAGAAACACTGAAGCTTTCTTT
CASSQDLFGGARNTEAFF
>TRBV23-1|16|NA|few|TRBJ2-3
TGCGCCAGCAGTTCCTTCTCTAGGGGAGTCACAGATACGCAGTATTTT
CASSSFSRGVTDTQYF
>TRBV6-1|14|TRBD2|NA|TRBJ2-7
TGTGCCAGCAGACCTAGCGGAGACGCCTACGAGCAGTACTTC
CASRPSGDAYEQYF
>TRBV18|14|TRBD1|NA|TRBJ1-2
TGTGCCAGCTCCCCCGGACAGGGCTACTATGGCTACACCTTC
CASSPGQGYYGYTF
>TRBV7-8|19|NA|NA|TRBJ2-1
TGTGCCAGCAGACGAACACTCCACCGGGACCCGGCCCCCTACAATGAGCAGTTCTTC
CASRRTLHRDPAPYNEQFF
>TRBV11-2|15|NA|NA|TRBJ1-1
TGTGCCAGCAGCCCCTTTGGAGATATGAACACTGAAGCTTTCTTT
CASSPFGDMNTEAFF
>TRBV6-6|15|NA|NA|TRBJ1-1
TGTGCCAGCAGTGACGCCACGGGGGGGAACACTGAAGCTTTCTTT
CASSDATGGNTEAFF
>TRBV19|14|TRBD1|NA|TRBJ2-7
TGTGCCAGTAGCAGGACAGGCATCGCCTACGAGCAGTACTTC
CASSRTGIAYEQYF
>TRBV7-3|15|TRBD1|NA|TRBJ2-7
TGTGCCAGCAGCCTATGGACAGGGGGAGATAGTGAGCAGTACTTC
CASSLWTGGDSEQYF
>TRBV7-7|16|NA|few|TRBJ2-2
TGTGCTAGCAGTCCTGAGGGAATTCGGTACACCGGGGAGCTGTTTTTT
CASSPEGIRYTGELFF
>TRBV5-6|13|TRBD1|NA|TRBJ2-7
TGTGCCAGCAGCTTAGGGACAGGGGAATTTCTGAGCTTC
CASSLGTGEFLSF
>TRBV18|14|TRBD2|NA|TRBJ2-7
TGTGCCAGCTCACTAGAGGGACTAGCCGTCGAGCAGTACTTC
CASSLEGLAVEQYF
>TRBV6-6|11|NA|NA|TRBJ2-7
TGTGCCAGCAGCGAAAGGGTGGAGCAGTACTTC
CASSERVEQYF
>TRBV27|12|NA|NA|TRBJ2-7
TGTGCCAGCAGTTTAATATCCTACGAGCAGTACTTC
CASSLISYEQYF
>TRBV4-2|11|NA|NA|TRBJ2-3
TGTGCCAGCAGCGCGGGAGATACGCAGTATTTT
CASSAGDTQYF
>TRBV7-9|11|NA|NA|TRBJ2-3
TGTGCCAGCAGCCGCACAGATACGCAGTATTTT
CASSRTDTQYF
>TRBV14|13|NA|NA|TRBJ1-1
TGTGCCAGCAGCCAGACAAGGAACACTGAAGCTTTCTTT
CASSQTRNTEAFF
>TRBV28|17|TRBD1|NA|TRBJ1-5
TGTGCCAGCAGTTTATTTAGTGGGACAGCATGGGGTCAGCCCCAGCATTTT
CASSLFSGTAWGQPQHF
>TRBV14|15|NA|NA|TRBJ2-5
TGTGCCAGCAGCCCCGGTCCGGACGTCTTGGAGACCCAGTACTTC
CASSPGPDVLETQYF
>TRBV28|13|TRBD2|NA|TRBJ2-7
TGTGCCAGCAGTAATTTAGCGGGAGGGGAGCAGTACTTC
CASSNLAGGEQYF
>TRBV4-3|14|NA|few|TRBJ1-2
TGCGCCAGCAGCCACTACAGGGACAACTATGGCTACACCTTC
CASSHYRDNYGYTF
>TRBV6-5|13|NA|once|TRBJ2-3
TGTGCCAGCAGTTACTCCCAGTTAGATACGCAGTATTTT
CASSYSQLDTQYF
>TRBV28|13|NA|once|TRBJ2-4
TGTGCCAGCAGTTATCCAGGGAGATACATTCAGTACTTC
CASSYPGRYIQYF
>TRBV4-2|15|NA|once|TRBJ2-7
TGTGCCAGCAGCCAAGCGGGGGGCGCTACCTACGAGCAGTACTTC
CASSQAGGATYEQYF
>TRBV29-1|13|NA|NA|TRBJ2-1
TGCAGCGCTTATCACCAATTCAGGGAACGGCAGTTCTTC
CSAYHQFRERQFF
>TRBV5-1|16|TRBD2|NA|TRBJ2-1
TGCGCCAGCAGCAAAACTAGCGGGAGACCCTACAATGAGCAGTTCTTC
CASSKTSGRPYNEQFF
>TRBV6-6|14|NA|NA|TRBJ2-5
TGTGCCAGCAGTTTGCGTATCCGCCGGGAGACCCAGTACTTC
CASSLRIRRETQYF
>TRBV19|13|NA|NA|TRBJ2-3
TGTGCCAGTGGCAGTGGAGCGACAGATACGCAGTATTTT
CASGSGATDTQYF
>TRBV5-5|15|TRBD2|few|TRBJ2-1
TGTGCCAGCAGCTCGGGACTAGCGGTCTCAAATGAGCAGTTCTTC
CASSSGLAVSNEQFF
>TRBV9|16|TRBD2|NA|TRBJ2-1
TGTGCCAGCAGCGATTGGGTGACTAGCGGGAACGATGAGCAGTTCTTC
CASSDWVTSGNDEQFF
>TRBV7-9|16|NA|NA|TRBJ2-7
TGTGCCAGCAGCTTAGTTAGGCCGGGGCAGTCCTACGAGCAGTACTTC
CASSLVRPGQSYEQYF
>TRBV19|14|NA|NA|TRBJ1-2
TGTGCCAGTAGTATGGCTCGTAGGAGCTATGGCTACACCTTC
CASSMARRSYGYTF
>TRBV6-5|16|NA|NA|TRBJ2-2
TGTGCCAGCAGTTACTCATTGGGGCGTCTCACCGGGGAGCTGTTTTTT
CASSYSLGRLTGELFF
>TRBV28|14|NA|once|TRBJ2-7
TGTGCCAGCAGTCAGGCAGGGGTTCCCTACGAGCAGTACTTC
CASSQAGVPYEQYF
>TRBV2|14|NA|NA|TRBJ2-7
TGTGCCAGCAGTGATTCACTACGCTCCTACGAGCAGTACTTC
CASSDSLRSYEQYF
>TRBV7-6|15|NA|NA|TRBJ2-5
TGTGCCAGCAGCTTAGCGCATGGAATTCAAGAGACCCAGTACTTC
CASSLAHGIQETQYF
>TRBV18|15|NA|NA|TRBJ2-7
TGTGCCAGCTCATTTGCAAGAGATAGCGCTTACGAGCAGTACTTC
CASSFARDSAYEQYF
>TRBV5-1|15|NA|few|TRBJ2-1
TGCGCCAGCAGCTTGGACAGGACAACCTACAATGAGCAGTTCTTC
CASSLDRTTYNEQFF
>TRBV10-3|15|NA|NA|TRBJ2-3
TGTGCCATCACTAAGACAGGTTCTAGCACAGATACGCAGTATTTT
CAITKTGSSTDTQYF
>TRBV27|13|TRBD1|once|TRBJ2-2
TGTGCCAGCTACAGGGGGAACACCGGGGAGCTGTTTTTT
CASYRGNTGELFF
>TRBV18|16|TRBD1|few|TRBJ1-1
TGTGCCAGCTCACCAAATGGACAGGGGATGAACACTGAAGCTTTCTTT
CASSPNGQGMNTEAFF
>TRBV4-3|17|TRBD2|NA|TRBJ2-1
TGCGCCAGCAGCCAAGCCCCGGGACTAGCGGCCAACAATGAGCAGTTCTTC
CASSQAPGLAANNEQFF
>TRBV27|14|TRBD1|many|TRBJ1-2
TGTGCCAGCAGTCCGACAGGGGAGAACTATGGCTACACCTTC
CASSPTGENYGYTF
>TRBV27|14|TRBD1|NA|TRBJ2-7
TGTGCCAGCAGTTTGGAGACAGGGGCCTACGAGCAGTACTTC
CASSLETGAYEQYF
>TRBV4-2|15|TRBD1|NA|TRBJ1-4
TGTGCCAGCAGCCACTGGACAGGAGGAGAGGAAAAACTGTTTTTT
CASSHWTGGEEKLFF
>TRBV7-2|12|NA|NA|TRBJ2-2
TGTGCCAGCAGCTTATACGACCCCAAACGGTTTTTT
CASSLYDPKRFF
>TRBV27|12|NA|NA|TRBJ2-7
TGTGCCAGTGGGACCACTCGGTACGAGCAGTACTTC
CASGTTRYEQYF
>TRBV9|12|NA|NA|TRBJ2-3
TGTGCCAGCAGCGTCGACACAGATACGCAGTATTTT
CASSVDTDTQYF
>TRBV7-3|18|NA|NA|TRBJ2-1
TGTGCCAGCAGCTGGGGATTGGGCGGAGAGGGCTCCTACAATGAGCAGTTCTTC
CASSWGLGGEGSYNEQFF
>TRBV19|15|NA|NA|TRBJ2-7
TGTGCCAGTAGTATAGATCACGAGACAAGCTACGAGCAGTACTTC
CASSIDHETSYEQYF
>TRBV15|15|TRBD1|NA|TRBJ1-1
TGTGCCACCAGCAGAGCCGAGGGGGCGGACACTGAAGCTTTCTTT
CATSRAEGADTEAFF
>TRBV9|14|NA|NA|TRBJ1-2
TGTGCCAGCAGCACCCAACAGGGTGCTTATGGCTACACCTTC
CASSTQQGAYGYTF
>TRBV5-1|14|NA|NA|TRBJ1-1
TGCGCCAGCAAGGGGGGGACTGAGAACACTGAAGCTTTCTTT
CASKGGTENTEAFF
>TRBV6-5|16|TRBD2|NA|TRBJ2-1
TGTGCCAGCAGTTCCACCGGGACTAGCTCCTACAATGGTCAGTTCTTC
CASSSTGTSSYNGQFF
>TRBV7-2|15|TRBD1|NA|TRBJ1-2
TGTGCCAGCAGCCCCGGGGACAGAGCTAACTATGGCTACACCTTC
CASSPGDRANYGYTF
>TRBV9|16|TRBD1|NA|TRBJ2-2
TGTGCCAGCAGCGATCGGACAGGGGCCTCGACCGGGGAGCTGTTTTTT
CASSDRTGASTGELFF
>TRBV7-6|17|TRBD2|NA|TRBJ2-2
TGTGCCAGCAGCTCCCTGACCCTAGCGGGAGACCCCGGGGAGCTGTTTTTT
CASSSLTLAGDPGELFF
>TRBV9|15|NA|NA|TRBJ2-5
TGTGCCAGCAGCGTAGGGGCAGGGAGGATGGCGACCCAGTACTTC
CASSVGAGRMATQYF